This TCR beta chain was sequenced for a study of cytomegalovirus exposure and HLA in healthy donors. The study, taken as a whole, reports: When the data were analyzed later, several of the most significant clusters appeared to be linked to common viral pathogens. Certain indistinguishable V segments, among them TRBV6-2 and TRBV6-3, were excluded.

Germline V gene sequence: CDR1 SGHRS, CDR2 YFSETQ. The germline V and J ends were trimmed by 0 bases and 3 bases, with 6 bases remaining between them. The CDR3 is made up of 14 amino acids. The PCR used 60 Vbeta and 13 Jbeta primers. Here immunoSEQ multiplex PCR was the method, and the copy in TCRdb shows in-frame clones only, minus some. The sample holds around 150,000 clones, 65% to 80% seen once. Notes on this clone: Its antigen is not identified.

This clonotype was sampled from a woman between 45 and 65 years old in good health and CMV-seropositive. The sequencing input was PBMCs. The J gene is TRBJ1-4, the V gene TRBV5-1, with TRBD1 as a possible D gene (5 bases). The CDR3 nucleotides are TGCGCCAGCAGCTTGGGACAGCCTAATGAAAAACTGTTTTTT. This encodes CASSLGQPNEKLFF.